Reported below is one T cell receptor beta chain. Germline CDR1 SQVTM, CDR2 ANQGSEA. Trimming removed 6 bases from V and 4 bases from J; junction bases left unmatched: 4. This CDR3 contains 12 residues. Here immunoSEQ multiplex PCR was the method, and the copy in TCRdb shows in-frame clones only, minus some. The repertoire holds around 130,000 clones, with approximately 90% as singletons. The record originates from a study of blood T cell repertoires in COVID-19. Study details: Specimens from acute and convalescent COVID-19 originated in the United States, Italy and Spain. Sample material is recorded as cDNA or gDNA derived from T cells, B-cell-depleted T cells, or PBMCs.

The chain combines TRBV29-1 with TRBJ1-1; 8 positions match TRBD1. Sequencing used peripheral blood. The sequence derives from a man aged 50 to 60 with active or convalescent COVID-19. CDR3 residues: CSVDTGGTEAFF. The CDR3 DNA follows: TGCAGCGTCGATACAGGGGGCACTGAAGCTTTCTTT.